Each of the 21 T cell receptor beta chains below was sequenced from the same sample in a study of blood T cell repertoires in COVID-19. Repertoires were generated with immunoSEQ multiplex PCR, while TCRdb's copy carries only in-frame clones and drops some. Of roughly 210,000 clones listed, about 88% are singletons. The source material was peripheral blood. These receptors all come from a man aged 65 to 79 with acute or convalescent COVID-19.

This clone appeared a single time. J is TRBJ2-7 and V is TRBV27; 9 nucleotides match TRBD1. V dropped 1 base and J dropped 4; count of bases not matched to a gene: 5. The CDR3 runs to 15 residues. Per the germline V gene, CDR1 is MNHEY and CDR2 is SMNVEV (reference sequence). The CDR3 nucleotides read TGTGCCAGCAGTTTATTCTGGACAGGGGCATACGAGCAGTACTTC. Translation gives CASSLFWTGAYEQYF.

The V call is TRBV7-2, the J call TRBJ2-1, with a possible D match to TRBD2 (6 bases). CDR1 is SGHTA, CDR2 FQGNSA, per germline. Trimming stripped 1 base from V and 2 bases from J, with 18 bases between. The CDR3 spans 18 residues. CDR3 DNA sequence: TGTGCCAGCAGCTTAGGCGGGACGTCCTTCTCAACCTACAATGAGCAGTTCTTC. Translation gives CASSLGGTSFSTYNEQFF.

V is TRBV28 and J is TRBJ2-1, with D perhaps matching TRBD2 (6 bases). There are 19 residues in the CDR3. Germline CDR1 MDHEN, CDR2 SYDVKM. V lost 5 bases and J 0 bases, leaving 23 bases between the germline ends. The DNA for the CDR3 is TGTGCCAGCAGTACACTAGCCGCAGAGTCTTCTAGCTCCTACAATGAGCAGTTCTTC. Protein product: CASSTLAAESSSSYNEQFF.

This chain links TRBV6-5 with TRBJ2-3; D unresolved. The CDR3 consists of 15 residues. Trimming shortened V by 5 bases and J by 1 base, and 13 bases separated the two germline ends. Germline V lookup: CDR1 MNHEY, CDR2 SVGAGI. CDR3 region: CASSPVIGGTDTQYF. In DNA form, the CDR3 reads TGTGCCAGCAGTCCGGTTATTGGAGGCACAGATACGCAGTATTTT.

This clone was seen once. The rearrangement joins TRBV5-1 to TRBJ2-1; 11 bases fit TRBD2. V gave up 1 base and J gave up 9 bases; unmatched junction bases: 3. The germline gives CDR1 SGHRS, CDR2 YFSETQ. The CDR3 covers 14 residues. CDR3 region: CASSLTSGSGEQFF. CDR3 nucleotide sequence: TGCGCCAGCAGCTTGACTAGCGGGAGTGGTGAGCAGTTCTTC.

The V call is TRBV27, the J call TRBJ1-5; TRBD1 aligns across 7 bases. The ends lost 4 bases at V and 4 bases at J; junction bases unmatched: 4. Germline V gives CDR1 MNHEY, CDR2 SMNVEV (reference sequence). This CDR3 is 14 amino acids long. The CDR3 spells CASSWTGGNQPQHF. The CDR3 bases are TGTGCCAGCAGTTGGACAGGCGGGAATCAGCCCCAGCATTTT.

The CDR3 sequence is CASSLVLAGTDTQYF. In DNA form, the CDR3 reads TGCGCCAGCAGCTTGGTTCTAGCGGGTACAGATACGCAGTATTTT. This rearrangement joins TRBV5-1 to TRBJ2-3, with TRBD2 matching over 8 bases. This CDR3 spans 15 amino acids. V was pared by 0 bases and J by 3 bases, with 3 bases of the junction left unmatched. Germline V gene lookup returns CDR1 SGHRS and CDR2 YFSETQ.

The V gene is TRBV7-2, the J gene TRBJ2-5; 9 nucleotides agree with TRBD2. The V segment lost 0 bases and the J segment 1 base; nucleotides outside the gene matches: 3. The V gene's germline CDR1 is SGHTA and CDR2 FQGNSA. CDR3 size: 16 residues. DNA for the CDR3: TGTGCCAGCAGCTTAGCGTTGACTAGCGGCCAAGAGACCCAGTACTTC. Its protein is CASSLALTSGQETQYF.

The sample holds a few counts of this clone. This chain joins TRBV27 and TRBJ2-5; possible D gene TRBD2, 5 bases. Germline lookup yields CDR1 MNHEY and CDR2 SMNVEV (reference sequence). CDR3 length: 13 amino acids. Trimming removed 5 bases from V and 5 bases from J, with 12 bases in between. The CDR3 sequence is CASSARREETQYF. Written as DNA, the CDR3 is TGTGCCAGCAGTGCCCGTAGGGAGGAGACCCAGTACTTC.

V gene TRBV19 combines with J gene TRBJ1-5, with TRBD1 matching 12 bases. Germline loops: CDR1 LNHDA, CDR2 SQIVND (reference sequence). J lost 9 bases, V lost 5 bases, and 8 bases had no gene match. The CDR3 consists of 15 residues. CDR3 coding DNA: TGTGCCAGTAGTTCCGGGACAGGGGGCTGGTCGCCCCAGCATTTT. Translating gives CASSSGTGGWSPQHF.

The rearrangement joins TRBV6-5 to TRBJ1-2; D might be TRBD1 (6 bases). The V end was cut by 5 bases, the J end by 8 bases, with 12 bases between. Germline V lookup: CDR1 MNHEY, CDR2 SVGAGI. This CDR3 has 12 amino acids. The CDR3 nucleotides are TGTGCCAGCAGTCTTACAGGGTTGGGCTACACCTTC. Encoded protein: CASSLTGLGYTF.

The gene calls are TRBV27 and TRBJ2-5, with D maybe TRBD2 (6 bases). Trimming removed 4 bases from V and 7 bases from J, with 10 bases in between. Per germline, CDR1 MNHEY and CDR2 SMNVEV (reference sequence). There are 12 residues in the CDR3. The CDR3 spells CASSSLAGTQYF. CDR3 nucleotide sequence: TGTGCCAGCAGTTCACTAGCCGGGACCCAGTACTTC.

The genes are TRBV7-2 and TRBJ1-1; D unresolved. The germline gives CDR1 SGHTA, CDR2 FQGNSA. The V gene lost 3 bases and the J gene lost 8 bases, with 25 bases spanning the gap. CDR3 length: 17 residues. The CDR3 spells CASSFVTGALRPWEAFF. CDR3 nucleotide sequence: TGTGCCAGCAGCTTTGTTACGGGAGCTTTACGACCCTGGGAAGCTTTCTTT.

The genes are TRBV6-5 and TRBJ1-1, with 9 bases identical to TRBD1. The V gene's germline CDR1 is MNHEY and CDR2 SVGAGI. Losses at the gene ends were 6 bases for V and 4 bases for J; bases not matched to a gene: 6. CDR3 length: 14 residues. Here the CDR3 reads CASRPTGGVTEAFF. The DNA for the CDR3 is TGTGCCAGCAGACCCACAGGGGGCGTCACTGAAGCTTTCTTT.

The count of this clone is one. This sequence joins TRBV6-6 and TRBJ1-4; TRBD1 agrees at 7 bases. Trimming cost V 6 bases and J 4 bases; bases outside gene matches: 5. The CDR3 is made up of 14 amino acids. CDR1 MNHNY and CDR2 SVGAGI come from the germline V gene (reference sequence). CDR3 amino acids: CASRGTVDNEKLFF. The DNA of the CDR3 is TGTGCCAGCAGAGGGACAGTCGATAATGAAAAACTGTTTTTT.

V usage is TRBV28 and J usage is TRBJ1-4; the D gene is possibly TRBD1 (5 bases). V dropped 2 bases and J dropped 3 bases, with 13 bases sitting between them. There are 16 residues in the CDR3. From germline, CDR1 is MDHEN and CDR2 SYDVKM. The CDR3 spells CASSLPSGPANEKLFF. The CDR3 region has the DNA TGTGCCAGCAGTTTACCCTCAGGGCCGGCTAATGAAAAACTGTTTTTT.

The CDR3 sequence is CASSVGNSPLHF. The CDR3 DNA reads as TGTGCCAGCAGCGTCGGGAATTCACCCCTCCACTTT. This chain links TRBV6-5 with TRBJ1-6; no firm D call. CDR1 is MNHEY, CDR2 SVGAGI, per germline. V was clipped by 6 bases and J by 7 bases, with 7 bases between them. CDR3 length: 12 amino acids.

The V call is TRBV6-2 or TRBV6-3, the J call TRBJ2-7; D is perhaps TRBD1 (6 bases). CDR1 is MNHEY and CDR2 is SVGEGT in the germline V gene. The CDR3 is made up of 15 amino acids. Trimming pared 2 bases from V and 1 base from J, leaving 12 bases between. The CDR3 protein is CASSYVAGVSYEQYF. CDR3 DNA: TGTGCCAGCAGTTACGTGGCAGGGGTGTCCTACGAGCAGTACTTC.

This sequence joins TRBV30 and TRBJ1-4, with D possibly matching TRBD1 (5 bases). Trimming removed 0 bases at V and 8 bases at J, with 10 bases between. Per germline, CDR1 GTSNPN and CDR2 SVGIG (reference sequence). The CDR3 runs 13 residues. The CDR3 region has the DNA TGTGCCTGGAGTGTAGGAGGGACCGAAAAACTGTTTTTT. Translating gives CAWSVGGTEKLFF.

J is TRBJ2-1 and V is TRBV2; no clear D gene. Germline assignment: CDR1 SNHLY and CDR2 FYNNEI. The CDR3 is made up of 16 amino acids. The V end lost 2 bases, the J end lost 1 base, and 12 bases lay between the germline ends. CDR3 bases: TGTGCCAGCAGTGAAACAGTAACCAATTCCTACAATGAGCAGTTCTTC. It yields the protein CASSETVTNSYNEQFF.

This sequence joins TRBV28 and TRBJ2-1, with D possibly being TRBD2 (5 bases). This CDR3 comprises 14 residues. V lost 3 bases, J lost 3 bases, and 9 bases lay in between. Germline assignment: CDR1 MDHEN and CDR2 SYDVKM. CDR3 sequence reads: CASSFSVSYNEQFF. CDR3 in DNA: TGTGCCAGCAGTTTTAGCGTCAGCTACAATGAGCAGTTCTTC.